This is a list of T cell receptor beta chains from one sample in a study of T cell responses to AZD1222 COVID-19 vaccine. TCRdb's table, derived via immunoSEQ multiplex PCR, lists solely in-frame clones and lacks some. The sample holds more than 120,000 clones, about 93% seen once. This material consisted of peripheral blood, taken on day 0 of AZD1222 vaccination. Source of these receptors: an adult in good health. CDR3s leave out the opening cysteine and the closing phenylalanine or tryptophan.

V gene	J gene	CDR3 protein
TRBV5-6	TRBJ1-2	ASSGGVRGYT
TRBV14	TRBJ2-3	ASSHNGARSTDTQY
TRBV18	TRBJ1-1	ASSPHLEGSNTEAF
TRBV10-1	TRBJ2-5	ASSPGLAGDEETQY
TRBV4-2	TRBJ1-5	ASSSNLGQPQH
TRBV4-1	TRBJ1-3	ASSQEKTLTSGNTIY
TRBV6-5	TRBJ2-1	ASSLYNEQF
TRBV2	-	ASRGTSGAYEQY
TRBV18	TRBJ1-5	ASSPPQGNQPQH
TRBV11-2	TRBJ2-3	ASSLDSGGANTDTQY
TRBV7-2	TRBJ1-2	ASSLEGPVKGYT
TRBV5-1	TRBJ2-7	ASSLGRQGNDEQY
TRBV5-6	TRBJ1-1	ASSLVADNTEAF
TRBV6-5	TRBJ1-1	ASSYSKVSTEAF
TRBV28	TRBJ1-6	ASNGDRRSSYNSPLH
TRBV15	TRBJ2-1	ATSPTWGYDEQF
TRBV7-2	TRBJ2-5	ASSSVTSGGVSQETQY